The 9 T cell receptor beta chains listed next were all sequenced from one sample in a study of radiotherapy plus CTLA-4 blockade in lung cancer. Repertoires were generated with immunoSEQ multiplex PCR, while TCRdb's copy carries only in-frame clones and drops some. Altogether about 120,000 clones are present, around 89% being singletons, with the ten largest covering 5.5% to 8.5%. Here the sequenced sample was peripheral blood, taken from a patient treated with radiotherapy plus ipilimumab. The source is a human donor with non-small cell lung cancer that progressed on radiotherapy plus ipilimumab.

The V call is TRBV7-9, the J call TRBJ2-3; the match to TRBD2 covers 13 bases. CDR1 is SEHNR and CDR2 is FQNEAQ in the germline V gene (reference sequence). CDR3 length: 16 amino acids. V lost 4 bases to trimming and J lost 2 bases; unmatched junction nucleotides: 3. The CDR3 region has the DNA TGTGCCAGCAGCTGGGGACTAGCGGGGAACACAGATACGCAGTATTTT. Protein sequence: CASSWGLAGNTDTQYF.

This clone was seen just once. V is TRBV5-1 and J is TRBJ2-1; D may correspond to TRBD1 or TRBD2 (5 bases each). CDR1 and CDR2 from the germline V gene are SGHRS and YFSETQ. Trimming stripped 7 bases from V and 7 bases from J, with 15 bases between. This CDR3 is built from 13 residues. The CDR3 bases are TGCGCCAGCGGGACGCCGAGTGGGAATGAGCAGTTCTTC. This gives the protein CASGTPSGNEQFF.

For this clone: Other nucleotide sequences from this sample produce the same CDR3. CDR3 nucleotides: TGTGCCAGCAGTTTGGGCCATGAGCAGTTCTTC. Its translation: CASSLGHEQFF. The chain uses TRBV27 and TRBJ2-1; D unclear. The CDR3 loop spans 11 amino acids. Germline V gene lookup returns CDR1 MNHEY and CDR2 SMNVEV (reference sequence). V dropped 3 bases and J dropped 8 bases, with 5 bases sitting between them.

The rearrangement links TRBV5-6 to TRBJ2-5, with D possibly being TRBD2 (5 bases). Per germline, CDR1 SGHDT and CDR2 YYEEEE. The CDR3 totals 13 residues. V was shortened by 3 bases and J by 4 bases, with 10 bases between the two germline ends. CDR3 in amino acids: CASSSTIGETQYF. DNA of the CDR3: TGTGCCAGCAGCTCGACTATCGGAGAGACCCAGTACTTC.

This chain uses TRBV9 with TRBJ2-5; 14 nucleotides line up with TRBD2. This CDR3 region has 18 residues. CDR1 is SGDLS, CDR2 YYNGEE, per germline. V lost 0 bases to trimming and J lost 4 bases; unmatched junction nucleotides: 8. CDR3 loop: CASSVGGLAGGGGETQYF. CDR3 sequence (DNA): TGTGCCAGCAGCGTAGGTGGACTAGCGGGAGGAGGCGGAGAGACCCAGTACTTC.

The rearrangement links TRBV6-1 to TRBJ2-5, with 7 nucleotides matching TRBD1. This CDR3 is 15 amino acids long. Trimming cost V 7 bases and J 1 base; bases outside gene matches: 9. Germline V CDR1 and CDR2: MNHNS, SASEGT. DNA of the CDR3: TGTGCCAGCACCTACCGGGACAGCTTCCAAGAGACCCAGTACTTC. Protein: CASTYRDSFQETQYF.

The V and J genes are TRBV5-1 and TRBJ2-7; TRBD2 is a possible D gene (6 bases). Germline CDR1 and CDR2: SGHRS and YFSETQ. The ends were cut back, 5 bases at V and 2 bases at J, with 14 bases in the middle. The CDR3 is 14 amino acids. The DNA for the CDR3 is TGCGCCAGCAGACGAGAAATAGCGGCCTACGAGCAGTACTTC. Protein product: CASRREIAAYEQYF.

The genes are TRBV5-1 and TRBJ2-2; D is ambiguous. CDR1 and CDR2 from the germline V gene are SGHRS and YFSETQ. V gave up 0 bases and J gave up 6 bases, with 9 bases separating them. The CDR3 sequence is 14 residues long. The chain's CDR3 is CASSLEGYPGELFF. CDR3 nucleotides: TGCGCCAGCAGCTTGGAGGGATACCCCGGGGAGCTGTTTTTT.

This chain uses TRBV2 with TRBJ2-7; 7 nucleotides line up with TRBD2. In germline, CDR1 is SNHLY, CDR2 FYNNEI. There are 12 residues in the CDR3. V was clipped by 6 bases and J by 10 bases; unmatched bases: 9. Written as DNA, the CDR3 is TGTGCCAGCAGGTTGGGAGGACTAGACCAGTACTTC. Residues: CASRLGGLDQYF.